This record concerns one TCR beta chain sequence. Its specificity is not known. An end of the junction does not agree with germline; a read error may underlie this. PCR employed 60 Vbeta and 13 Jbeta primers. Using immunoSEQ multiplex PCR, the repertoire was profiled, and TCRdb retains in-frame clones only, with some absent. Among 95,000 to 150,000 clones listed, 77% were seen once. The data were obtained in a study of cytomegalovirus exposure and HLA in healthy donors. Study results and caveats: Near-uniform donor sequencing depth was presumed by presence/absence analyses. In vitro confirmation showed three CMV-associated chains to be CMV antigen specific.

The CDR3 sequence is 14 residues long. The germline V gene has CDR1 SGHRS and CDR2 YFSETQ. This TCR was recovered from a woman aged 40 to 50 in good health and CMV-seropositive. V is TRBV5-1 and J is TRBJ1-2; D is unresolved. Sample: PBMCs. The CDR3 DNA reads TGCGCCAGCAGCTTGGGGCAGAGAAACTATGTCTACACCTTC. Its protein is CASSLGQRNYVYTF.